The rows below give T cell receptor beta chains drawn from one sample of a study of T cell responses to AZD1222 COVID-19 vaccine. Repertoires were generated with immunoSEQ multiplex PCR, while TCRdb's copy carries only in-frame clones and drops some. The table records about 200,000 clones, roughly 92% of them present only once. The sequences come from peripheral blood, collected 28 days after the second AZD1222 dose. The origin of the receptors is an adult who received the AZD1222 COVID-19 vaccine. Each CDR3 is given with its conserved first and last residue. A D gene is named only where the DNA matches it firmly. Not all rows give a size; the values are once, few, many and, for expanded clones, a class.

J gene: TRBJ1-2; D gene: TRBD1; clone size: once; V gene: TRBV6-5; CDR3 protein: CASSQGAYGYTF; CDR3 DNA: TGTGCCAGCAGTCAGGGGGCCTATGGCTACACCTTC
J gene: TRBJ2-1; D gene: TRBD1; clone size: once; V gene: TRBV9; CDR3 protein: CASSVGQGNYNEQFF; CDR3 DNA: TGTGCCAGCAGCGTGGGACAGGGTAACTACAATGAGCAGTTCTTC
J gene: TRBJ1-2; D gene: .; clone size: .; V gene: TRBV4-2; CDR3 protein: CASSQVGVIGLYTF; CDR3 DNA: TGTGCCAGCAGCCAAGTTGGGGTGATAGGGCTCTACACCTTC
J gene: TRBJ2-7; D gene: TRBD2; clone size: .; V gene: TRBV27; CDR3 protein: CASSFSGTSAEQYF; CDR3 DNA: TGTGCCAGCAGTTTCTCCGGGACTAGCGCCGAGCAGTACTTC
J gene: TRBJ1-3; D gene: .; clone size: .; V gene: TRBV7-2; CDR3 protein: CASSNGEGGNTIYF; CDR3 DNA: TGTGCCAGCAGCAATGGGGAAGGCGGAAACACCATATATTTT
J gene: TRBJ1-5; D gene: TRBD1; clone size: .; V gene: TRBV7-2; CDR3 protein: CASSFLQGGQPQHF; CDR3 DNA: TGTGCCAGCAGCTTCCTGCAGGGGGGACAGCCCCAGCATTTT
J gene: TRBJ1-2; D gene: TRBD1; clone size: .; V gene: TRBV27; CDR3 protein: CASSLLGQGGYGYTF; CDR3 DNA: TGTGCCAGCAGTTTACTGGGACAGGGAGGCTATGGCTACACCTTC
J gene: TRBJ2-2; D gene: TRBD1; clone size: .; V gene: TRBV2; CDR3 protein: CASSYTGGYTGELFF; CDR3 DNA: TGTGCCAGCAGTTATACAGGGGGGTACACCGGGGAGCTGTTTTTT
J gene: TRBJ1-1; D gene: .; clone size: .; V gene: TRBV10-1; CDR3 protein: CASSESERSNTEAFF; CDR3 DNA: TGCGCCAGCAGTGAGTCGGAGCGGTCGAACACTGAAGCTTTCTTT
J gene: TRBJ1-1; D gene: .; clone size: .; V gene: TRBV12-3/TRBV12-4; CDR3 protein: CASSLIRRAAAFF; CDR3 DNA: TGTGCCAGCAGTTTAATAAGAAGGGCCGCGGCTTTCTTT
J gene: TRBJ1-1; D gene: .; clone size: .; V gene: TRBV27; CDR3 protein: CASSPIVGGGTEAFF; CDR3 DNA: TGTGCCAGCAGTCCAATTGTGGGGGGGGGCACTGAAGCTTTCTTT
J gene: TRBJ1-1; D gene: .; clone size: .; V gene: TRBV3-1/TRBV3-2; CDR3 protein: CASSQWGNTEAFF; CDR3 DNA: TGTGCCAGCAGCCAGTGGGGGAACACTGAAGCTTTCTTT
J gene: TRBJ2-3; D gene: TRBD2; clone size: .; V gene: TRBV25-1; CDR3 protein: CASSEFRGETDTQYF; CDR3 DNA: TGTGCCAGCAGTGAATTTCGGGGGGAGACAGATACGCAGTATTTT
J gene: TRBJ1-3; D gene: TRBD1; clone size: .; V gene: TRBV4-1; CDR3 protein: CASSQGSGTGTGNTIYF; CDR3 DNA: TGCGCCAGCAGCCAAGGCTCCGGGACAGGGACAGGAAACACCATATATTTT
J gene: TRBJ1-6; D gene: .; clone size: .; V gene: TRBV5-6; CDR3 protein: CASQGRPNSPLHF; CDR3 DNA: TGTGCCAGCCAAGGGCGGCCTAATTCACCCCTCCACTTT
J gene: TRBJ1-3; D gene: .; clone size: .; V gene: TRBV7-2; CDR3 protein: CASSKGEGNTIYF; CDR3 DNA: TGTGCCAGCAGCAAGGGGGAGGGAAACACCATATATTTT
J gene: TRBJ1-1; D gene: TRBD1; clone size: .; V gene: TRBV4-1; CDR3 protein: CASSQPGTANKAFF; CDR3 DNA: TGCGCCAGCAGCCAGCCCGGGACAGCTAACAAAGCTTTCTTT
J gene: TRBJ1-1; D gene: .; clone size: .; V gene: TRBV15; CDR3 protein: CATSRDRYSAFF; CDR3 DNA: TGTGCCACCAGCAGGGACAGATACTCCGCTTTCTTT
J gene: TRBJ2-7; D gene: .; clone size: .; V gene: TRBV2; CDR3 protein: CASSEVAFDEQYF; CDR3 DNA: TGTGCCAGCAGTGAGGTGGCCTTCGACGAGCAGTACTTC
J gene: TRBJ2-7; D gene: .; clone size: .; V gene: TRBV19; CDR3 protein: CASSIFGGSTYEQYF; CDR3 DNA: TGTGCCAGTAGTATTTTCGGGGGTTCGACCTACGAGCAGTACTTC
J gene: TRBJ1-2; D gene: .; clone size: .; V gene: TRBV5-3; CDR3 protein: CARSFHLGGPNYGYTF; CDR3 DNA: TGTGCCAGAAGCTTTCATTTGGGGGGGCCTAACTATGGCTACACCTTC
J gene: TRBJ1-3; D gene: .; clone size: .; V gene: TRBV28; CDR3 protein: CASSFPAISGNTIYF; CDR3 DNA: TGTGCCAGCAGTTTTCCTGCTATCTCTGGAAACACCATATATTTT
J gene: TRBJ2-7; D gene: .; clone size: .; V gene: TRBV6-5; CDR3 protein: CASSYRQPYEQYF; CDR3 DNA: TGTGCCAGCAGTTACCGGCAGCCCTACGAGCAGTACTTC
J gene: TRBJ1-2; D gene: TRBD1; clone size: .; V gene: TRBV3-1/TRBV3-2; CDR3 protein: CASSTRQGASGYTF; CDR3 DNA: TGTGCCAGCAGCACCCGACAGGGGGCCTCTGGCTACACCTTC
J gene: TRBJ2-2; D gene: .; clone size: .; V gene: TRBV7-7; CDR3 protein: CASSQGSLANTGELFF; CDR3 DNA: TGTGCCAGCAGCCAGGGGTCACTCGCGAACACCGGGGAGCTGTTTTTT
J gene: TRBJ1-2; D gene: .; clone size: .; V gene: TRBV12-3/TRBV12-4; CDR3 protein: CASSGHAGYTF; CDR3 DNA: TGTGCCAGCAGTGGCCATGCTGGCTACACCTTC
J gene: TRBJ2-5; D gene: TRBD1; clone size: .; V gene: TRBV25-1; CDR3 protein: CASRHSGQGETQYF; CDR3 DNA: TGTGCCAGCAGACACTCGGGACAGGGGGAGACCCAGTACTTC
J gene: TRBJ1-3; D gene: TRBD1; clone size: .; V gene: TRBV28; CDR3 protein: CASSETGTGSGNTIYF; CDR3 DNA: TGTGCCAGCAGCGAGACCGGGACAGGGTCTGGAAACACCATATATTTT
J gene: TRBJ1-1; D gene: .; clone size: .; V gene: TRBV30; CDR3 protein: CAWGLRAEAFF; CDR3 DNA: TGTGCCTGGGGGTTGCGTGCTGAAGCTTTCTTT